This is a list of T cell receptor beta chains from one sample in a study of T cell changes during pregnancy in multiple sclerosis. TCRdb's table, derived via immunoSEQ multiplex PCR, lists solely in-frame clones and lacks some. Among about 50,000 clones, 91% were seen once, and the ten largest hold roughly 10%. The material was CD8+ T cells from peripheral blood mononuclear cells, obtained after pregnancy. Receptors originate from a female donor with multiple sclerosis, enrolled in a pregnancy study. The CDR3 runs from the conserved cysteine through the conserved F or W. Fields, in order: CDR3 length, V gene, J gene, clone size, D gene, CDR3 DNA, CDR3 protein. D genes are given only for firm matches. Clone size is given for some rows only: seen once, a few or many times, or a class if the clone is expanded.

14	TRBV6-5	TRBJ2-5	-	-	TGTGCCAGCAGTTACAGACAAGAACAAGAGACCCAGTACTTC	CASSYRQEQETQYF
15	TRBV5-5	TRBJ2-1	-	-	TGTGCCAGCTCTCTCGAATACGGTCTCTACAATGAGCAGTTCTTC	CASSLEYGLYNEQFF
20	TRBV2	TRBJ1-1	-	TRBD1	TGTGCCAGCAGGAAGGGGACAGGGGGCTCCGAGTTGCGTATGAACACTGAAGCTTTCTTT	CASRKGTGGSELRMNTEAFF
16	TRBV11-2	TRBJ2-1	-	TRBD2	TGTGCCAGCAGCCCCATAGCGGGGGGGCCGGGCAATGAGCAGTTCTTC	CASSPIAGGPGNEQFF
13	TRBV19	TRBJ1-2	-	TRBD1	TGTGCCAGTAGTTTTGGACAGGGTGGAGGCTACACCTTC	CASSFGQGGGYTF
18	TRBV10-3	TRBJ2-2	-	TRBD2	TGTGCCATCAGTGAGGGCTTAGCGGGTGAAGAGAACACCGGGGAGCTGTTTTTT	CAISEGLAGEENTGELFF
17	TRBV9	TRBJ2-7	once	-	TGTGCCAGCAGGAGGTGGCTAGCCCCGCTTTTGCCCTACGAGCAGTACTTC	CASRRWLAPLLPYEQYF
12	TRBV5-1	TRBJ2-4	-	TRBD1	TGCGCCAGCTGGGACAGTGAAAACATTCAGTACTTC	CASWDSENIQYF
13	TRBV19	TRBJ2-7	-	TRBD1	TGTGCCAGTAGTGGACAGGGGGTTGACGAGCAGTACTTC	CASSGQGVDEQYF
13	TRBV7-6	TRBJ1-1	-	-	TGTGCCAGCAGCTCCCTGGGGGGGACTGAAGCTTTCTTT	CASSSLGGTEAFF
14	TRBV2	TRBJ2-3	-	-	TGTGCCAGCAGTGATGGGGGGGGCTCAGATACGCAGTATTTT	CASSDGGGSDTQYF
13	TRBV28	TRBJ2-5	-	-	TGTGCCAGCAGCTCGGACAGCCAAGAGACCCAGTACTTC	CASSSDSQETQYF
14	TRBV2	TRBJ1-1	-	-	TGTGCCAGCGGAGCGGGACACCTGAACACTGAAGCTTTCTTT	CASGAGHLNTEAFF
11	TRBV6-6	TRBJ2-5	-	-	TGTGCCAGTGTCGGCGGAGAGACCCAGTACTTC	CASVGGETQYF
16	TRBV5-6	TRBJ1-3	-	-	TGTGCCAGCAGCCCGTGGACTGTTGAGGCTGGAAACACCATATATTTT	CASSPWTVEAGNTIYF
14	TRBV19	TRBJ2-3	-	TRBD2	TGTGCAAGTAGCCTAGCGGCTAGCACAGATACGCAGTATTTT	CASSLAASTDTQYF
16	TRBV2	TRBJ2-1	-	TRBD2	TGTGCCAGCAGGGCCCTTGAAGCGGGGGTCTACAATGAGCAGTTCTTC	CASRALEAGVYNEQFF
16	TRBV27	TRBJ2-1	-	TRBD2	TGTGCCAGCAGTTCCCCCATGGGACTAGCGGGGGGCGAGCAGTTCTTC	CASSSPMGLAGGEQFF
16	TRBV7-9	TRBJ2-1	-	TRBD1	TGTGCCAGCAGCCCGCGACAGGGGACCGCCTACAATGAGCAGTTCTTC	CASSPRQGTAYNEQFF
17	TRBV14	TRBJ2-1	-	TRBD2	TGTGCCAGCAGCCAAGATTTGGGACTAGCGGGAAGCAATGAGCAGTTCTTC	CASSQDLGLAGSNEQFF
14	TRBV30	TRBJ1-1	-	-	TGTGCCTGGAGCATTGGGGGGGTCGACACTGAAGCTTTCTTT	CAWSIGGVDTEAFF
14	TRBV19	TRBJ1-2	-	-	TGTGCCAGTAGTATTTACGGGACTAACTATGGCTACACCTTC	CASSIYGTNYGYTF
16	TRBV5-5	TRBJ2-7	-	TRBD1	TGTGCCAGCAGGCCCTTCGACCGGGACAGGGGCGACGAGCAGTACTTC	CASRPFDRDRGDEQYF
17	TRBV6-1	TRBJ1-4	-	-	TGTGCCAGCAGTGAGGAGGAGACGGGGGCAACTAATGAAAAACTGTTTTTT	CASSEEETGATNEKLFF
18	TRBV5-6	TRBJ2-3	-	TRBD2	TGTGCCAGCAGCTTGAAGACTAGCGGGGGGACTAGCACAGATACGCAGTATTTT	CASSLKTSGGTSTDTQYF
16	TRBV2	TRBJ2-3	-	TRBD1	TGTGCCAGCAGTATCCGGGACAGGGTCGACACAGATACGCAGTATTTT	CASSIRDRVDTDTQYF
16	TRBV19	TRBJ2-1	-	TRBD2	TGTGCCAGTAGTATAGTTTACGCGACTAGCCGCAATGAGCAGTTCTTC	CASSIVYATSRNEQFF
14	TRBV19	TRBJ2-1	-	-	TGTGCCAGTCATCCAGGCGGGGACTACAATGAGCAGTTCTTC	CASHPGGDYNEQFF
16	TRBV6-5	TRBJ2-2	-	TRBD1	TGTGCCAGCAGTTACTCGATGGGACAGCACACCGGGGAGCTGTTTTTT	CASSYSMGQHTGELFF
14	TRBV2	TRBJ1-5	-	-	TGTGCCAGCAGTGCCTCGGGGAGCAATCAGCCCCAGCATTTT	CASSASGSNQPQHF
14	TRBV7-6	TRBJ2-2	-	-	TGTGCCAGCAGCTTAGGAGGATCAACCGGGGAGCTGTTTTTT	CASSLGGSTGELFF
16	TRBV13	TRBJ1-2	-	-	TGTGCCAGCAGCTCTCCGGACAGACCGTCCAACTATGGCTACACCTTC	CASSSPDRPSNYGYTF
15	TRBV6-5	TRBJ1-1	-	-	TGTGCCAGCACCTCCCGGGACATGGGGAACACTGAAGCTTTCTTT	CASTSRDMGNTEAFF
14	TRBV29-1	TRBJ1-3	-	TRBD1	TGCAGCGTTGAGGGACAGAACTCTGGAAACACCATATATTTT	CSVEGQNSGNTIYF
16	TRBV6-4	TRBJ2-1	-	-	TGTGCCAGCAGTGACTCTGAGACTACCTCGTACAATGAGCAGTTCTTC	CASSDSETTSYNEQFF
18	TRBV7-3	TRBJ2-1	-	-	TGTGCCAGCAGCTTAAGGTCCGGACAGCCAAACTTCTACAATGAGCAGTTCTTC	CASSLRSGQPNFYNEQFF
16	TRBV10-1	TRBJ2-2	-	-	TGCGCCAGCAGGGGATCAGGGATTTGTCCTTCCGGGGAGCTGTTTTTT	CASRGSGICPSGELFF
13	TRBV7-2	TRBJ2-7	-	-	TGTGCCAGCAGCCCACCAGGGCCGTACGAGCAGTACTTC	CASSPPGPYEQYF
15	TRBV5-4	TRBJ2-5	-	TRBD2	TGTGCCAGCAGCTTGGGACTAGCGGGGTTGGAGACCCAGTACTTC	CASSLGLAGLETQYF
15	TRBV7-7	TRBJ2-5	-	-	TGTGCTAGCAGCTTAGAGACAGGCGTGCAAGAGACCCAGTACTTC	CASSLETGVQETQYF
15	TRBV7-9	TRBJ2-6	-	-	TGTGCCAGCAGCTTAGTACAGGCGGGGGCCAACGTCCTGACTTTC	CASSLVQAGANVLTF